The 25 T cell receptor beta chains presented below share a single source sample, sequenced in a study of T cells expressing NK-cell markers. TCRdb reprocessed the 5' RACE reads and stores each CDR3 protein as one record, lacking DNA. Its listing shows about 170,000 distinct CDR3 sequences. Sequencing was carried out using blood T cells: a sorted CD56 or NKG2C T cell subset, CD4+ or CD8+ T cells, or bulk PBMC T cells (not recorded which). The receptors here all came from a man aged 18-70 years in good health.

The CDR3 here is CASSFSGQAQPQHF. The chain couples TRBV27 to TRBJ1-5; TCRdb calls TRBD1, which cannot be checked without DNA. The CDR3 is 14 amino acids. Germline CDR1 reads MNHEY; CDR2 reads SMNVEV (reference sequence).

The rearrangement links TRBV16 to TRBJ2-2; TCRdb returns TRBD2, unconfirmable since there is no DNA. Germline V gives CDR1 KGHSY, CDR2 FQNENV. This CDR3 has 17 amino acids. The CDR3 reads CASSQMTSGVNTGELFF.

V and J are TRBV3-1 and TRBJ2-7; TCRdb returns TRBD1, unconfirmable since there is no DNA. CDR3 length equals 17 residues. Germline CDR1 and CDR2: LGHDT and YNNKEL (reference sequence). The CDR3 sequence: CASSQVGGGDVPDEQYF.

V and J are TRBV29-1 and TRBJ1-2; TCRdb lists TRBD1, though no DNA is available to test this call. This CDR3 has 13 amino acids. Germline V gene data show CDR1 as SQVTM and CDR2 as ANQGSEA. CDR3 sequence: CSVVSWGAGGYTF.

The V gene is TRBV4-1, the J gene TRBJ2-1. CDR1 and CDR2 (germline): MGHRA, YSYEKL. The CDR3 runs 17 residues. CDR3: CASSRAGDRGSYNEQFF.

The V gene is TRBV7-3, the J gene TRBJ2-3; without DNA, the TCRdb call of TRBD1 cannot be checked. The CDR3 length is 15 residues. Germline CDR1 SGHTA, CDR2 FQGTGA. This CDR3 is CASSLGQTRGDTQYF.

The genes are TRBV7-9 and TRBJ2-3; there is no DNA to check the TCRdb D call of TRBD1. The CDR3 length is 15 residues. Germline assignment: CDR1 SEHNR and CDR2 FQNEAQ (reference sequence). CDR3 protein: CASSLVPGHPDTQYF.

The chain uses TRBV28 and TRBJ1-5; TCRdb indicates TRBD1, and absent DNA this call remains unverified. Germline V gene sequence: CDR1 MDHEN, CDR2 SYDVKM. There are 15 residues in the CDR3. The CDR3 sequence is CASSLRGQGHQPQHF.

J is TRBJ2-7 and V is TRBV9; TCRdb's assignment of TRBD1 cannot be checked, as there is no DNA. The CDR3 contains 16 residues. Germline V CDR1 and CDR2: SGDLS, YYNGEE. The CDR3: CASSPLGQGGVPEQYF.

The J gene is TRBJ2-7, the V gene TRBV6-1; there is no DNA to check the TCRdb D call of TRBD1. Germline V gene lookup returns CDR1 MNHNS and CDR2 SASEGT. The CDR3 totals 14 residues. CDR3 sequence reads: CASTELGPNYEQYF.

The chain is built from TRBV10-2 and TRBJ1-2; the TCRdb D gene call, TRBD1, has no DNA to confirm it. Germline V gene lookup returns CDR1 WSHSY and CDR2 SAAADI. The CDR3 has 14 amino acids. The CDR3 reads CASSESIPGYGYTF.

The rearrangement links TRBV4-1 to TRBJ1-4. CDR1 and CDR2 from the germline V gene are MGHRA and YSYEKL. The CDR3 sequence is 14 residues long. CDR3 sequence reads: CASSQDRSNEKLFF.

The chain is built from TRBV20-1 and TRBJ2-7; TCRdb names TRBD1, which stays unverified in the absence of DNA. Germline CDR1 is DFQATT and CDR2 is SNEGSKA (reference sequence). The CDR3 has 14 residues. The CDR3 region is CSAVGPGYFYEQYF.

This chain links TRBV11-1 with TRBJ2-3; TCRdb's assignment of TRBD2 cannot be checked, as there is no DNA. Germline loops: CDR1 SGHAT, CDR2 FQDESV (reference sequence). CDR3 length: 19 amino acids. This CDR3 is CASSLPGTSGQNGLDTQYF.

V usage is TRBV27 and J usage is TRBJ2-3. The germline V gene encodes CDR1 MNHEY and CDR2 SMNVEV (reference sequence). This CDR3 has 14 residues. The CDR3 spells CASSLMMGTDTQYF.

V usage is TRBV27 and J usage is TRBJ2-7; TCRdb returns TRBD1, unconfirmable since there is no DNA. This CDR3 is built from 13 residues. Per germline, CDR1 MNHEY and CDR2 SMNVEV (reference sequence). CDR3 in amino acids: CASSWGRGGEQYF.

CDR3 region: CSASPGDLAGASTDTQYF. V and J are TRBV20-1 and TRBJ2-3; TCRdb's D gene call, TRBD2, goes unchecked for lack of DNA. Germline loops: CDR1 DFQATT, CDR2 SNEGSKA (reference sequence). This CDR3 comprises 18 residues.

The chain combines TRBV7-9 with TRBJ2-7. The CDR3 runs 12 residues. Per germline, CDR1 SEHNR and CDR2 FQNEAQ (reference sequence). Here the CDR3 reads CASKDSSYEQYF. The complete variable domain, with remaining parts taken from reference TRBV7-9 and TRBJ2-7, reads DTGVSQNPRHKITKRGQNVTFRCDPISEHNRLYWYRQTLGQGPEFLTYFQNEAQLEKSRLLSDRFSAERPKGSFSTLEIQRTEQGDSAMYLCASKDSSYEQYFGPGTRLTVT.

The CDR3 loop reads CASSSGTGNYEQYF. V and J are TRBV19 and TRBJ2-7; without DNA, the TCRdb call of TRBD1 cannot be checked. CDR1 and CDR2 from the germline V gene are LNHDA and SQIVND (reference sequence). CDR3 length equals 14 residues. The full variable domain, rest sourced from reference TRBV19 and TRBJ2-7, is DGGITQSPKYLFRKEGQNVTLSCEQNLNHDAMYWYRQDPGQGLRLIYYSQIVNDFQKGDIAEGYSVSREKKESFPLTVTSAQKNPTAFYLCASSSGTGNYEQYFGPGTRLTVT.

This chain uses TRBV12-3 or TRBV12-4 with TRBJ2-1. The CDR3 loop spans 14 amino acids. CDR3: CASSALTPNNEQFF.

The chain employs TRBV20-1 and TRBJ2-3; TCRdb selects TRBD1, and the lack of DNA leaves this call unchecked. The CDR3 covers 15 residues. Germline V CDR1 and CDR2: DFQATT, SNEGSKA (reference sequence). CDR3 protein: CSARDLMGGTDTQYF.

The chain has TRBV6-5 and TRBJ2-1; the TRBD1 assignment by TCRdb is unverifiable without DNA. The CDR3 runs 15 residues. The germline V gene encodes CDR1 MNHEY and CDR2 SVGAGI. This CDR3 is CASSYDPGPYNEQFF.

J is TRBJ1-5 and V is TRBV7-6; TCRdb outputs TRBD1, but without DNA this stays unchecked. Germline V lookup: CDR1 SGHVS, CDR2 FNYEAQ. This CDR3 comprises 16 residues. CDR3 sequence reads: CASSEEQGSSNQPQHF.

V usage is TRBV7-2 and J usage is TRBJ2-7. The germline V gene encodes CDR1 SGHTA and CDR2 FQGNSA. CDR3 size: 11 residues. This CDR3 reads CASSLGERQYF.

This CDR3 is CASSERLAGGGKAGELFF. The J gene is TRBJ2-2, the V gene TRBV4-1; checking the TCRdb D call of TRBD2 is not possible without DNA. In germline, CDR1 is MGHRA, CDR2 YSYEKL. This CDR3 spans 18 amino acids.